This TCR beta chain emerged from a study of response to subunit inactivated influenza vaccine. Germline values: CDR1 MNHEY, CDR2 SVGEGT. The length of the CDR3 is 15 residues. On this clonotype: At one end, the junction sequence differs from germline, possibly due to a read error.

MiXCR, applied by TCRdb to the RT-PCR reads, yields one record per CDR3 protein. The profile shows about 570,000 distinct CDR3 sequences, about 11% of them singletons. This sample also belongs to another study, concerning T cells expressing NK-cell markers. That report adds: In generating TCR beta cDNA, 5'RACE template switching with UMIs was used. HCMV seropositivity marked seven of the eight sequenced donors; one was seronegative. Over 5 donors carried dominant NKG2C+ clonotypes that made up roughly 1.0-7.5% of their CD8+ T cells.

This receptor was identified in a man aged 50-60 years who received an inactivated influenza vaccine. The material was PBMCs from blood, obtained on the day of vaccination. The V call is TRBV6-2 or TRBV6-3, the J call TRBJ1-5; D is undetermined. CDR3: CASRRTRSSKQPQHF. For the CDR3, the DNA is TGTGCCAGCAGAAGAACCAGGAGTAGCAAACAGCCCCAGCATTTT.